The present T cell receptor beta chain was sequenced within a study of CD8 T cells in ankylosing spondylitis. Findings of the study overall: Disease-linked clones had a CD8+ phenotype and relatively low frequency in peripheral blood. A TCR beta motif of under ten highly homologous variants appeared characteristic of ankylosing spondylitis blood.

V was pared by 2 bases and J by 1 base, with 5 bases between. The CDR3 is 13 residues long. This clonotype was seen at least ten times. No antigen is known for it. Each CDR3 protein is one row after TCRdb ran MiXCR on the 5' RACE reads. The profile shows hundreds of thousands of distinct CDR3 sequences, 12% of them singletons. The rearrangement joins TRBV12-3 or TRBV12-4 to TRBJ2-5, with no clear D. Sequencing used blood, either unsorted or a sorted T cell fraction (not recorded which). The source is a male donor with ankylosing spondylitis. CDR3 DNA: TGTGCCAGCAGTTTAAACCCCCAAGAGACCCAGTACTTC. Amino acids: CASSLNPQETQYF.